This TCR beta chain came from a study of T-cell reconstitution after alpha-beta-depleted transplantation in children. Study-level results: At the one-year point after transplant, T-cell counts and TCRbeta diversity were found to come mostly from T cells that had been newly produced. Reportedly, only several hundred clones from non-depleted graft cells drove alpha-beta T-cell counts at about two months. Surviving thymic progenitors and recipient T cells were the source of high TCRbeta diversity at day 60 in some patients.

With regard to this clonotype: No antigen is known for it.

The V and J ends lost 1 base and 2 bases, in that order; junction bases with no gene match: 5. Germline V CDR1 and CDR2: SGHKS, YYEKEE (reference sequence). This CDR3 has 15 residues. Unique molecular identifiers were incorporated into the prepared TCRbeta library. TCRdb re-derived calls from the PCR reads in MiXCR, one entry per CDR3 protein. Altogether some 300,000 distinct CDR3 sequences are present, around 7.1% being singletons, with the ten largest covering approximately 8.6%. The receptor comes from a female patient aged 2 to 10 who had a stem cell transplant for Fanconi anemia, so the T cells may come from the graft donor. Sequenced material: peripheral blood, taken 360 days after TCRalphabeta/CD19-depleted stem cell transplant. The genes are TRBV5-5 and TRBJ1-2, with 7 bases identical to TRBD1. In DNA, the CDR3 is TGTGCCAGCAGCTTGACCGGGACAGACAACTATGGCTACACCTTC. The encoded protein is CASSLTGTDNYGYTF.